The clone carrying this T cell receptor (beta chain) was seen more than once but under ten times. Its antigen is undetermined. Prepared TCR beta cDNA libraries contained unique molecular identifiers. TCRdb reprocessed the PCR reads with MiXCR, giving one entry per CDR3 protein. Here the sample spans fewer than 850,000 distinct CDR3 sequences, about 43% being singletons. These data are taken from a study of post-analysis software for immune sequencing data. The CDR3 runs 15 residues. The V gene end was trimmed by 6 bases and the J gene end by 5 bases; junction bases not matched to a gene: 10. Germline V gene data show CDR1 as MNHEY and CDR2 as SVGAGI. Study results and caveats: Compared with controls, patients showed significantly lower normalized Chao1 diversity. Patients had higher frequencies than controls of about five TRBV segments, including TRBV5-6, TRBV5-1 and TRBV20-1.

Material: blood. The rearrangement uses TRBV6-5 and TRBJ2-7; 10 bases align to TRBD2. This TCR was recovered from a girl aged 10 to 17 with multiple sclerosis. The CDR3 protein is CASSAPGLATHEQYF. DNA for the CDR3: TGTGCCAGCAGCGCCCCGGGACTAGCGACCCACGAGCAGTACTTC.